This TCR beta chain was sequenced for a study of blood T cell repertoires in COVID-19. Study background: T cells, B-cell-depleted T cells, or PBMCs supplied cDNA or gDNA.

The age range of participants was 18 to 89 years, with residence in about 25 US areas. Cohort 3 recovered donors had two negative PCRs, clearance, or symptom resolution. As originally analysed: Amplification with reference gene primers provided the estimates of nucleated cell counts. Sequencing used immunoSEQ multiplex PCR; TCRdb keeps in-frame clones, though not all of them. From that table come the V and J calls and clone size; the DNA was used to work out D and trimming. This sample has a few hundred thousand clones, with around 91% found just once. V lost 3 bases, J lost 2 bases, and 8 bases lay in between. Germline values: CDR1 SEHNR, CDR2 FQNEAQ (reference sequence). The length of the CDR3 is 14 residues.

The chain combines TRBV7-9 with TRBJ1-3; D may be TRBD1 (5 bases). This TCR came from a woman aged 40-49 years who had recovered from COVID-19. The sequenced sample was PBMCs or T cells enriched from blood (not recorded which). In nucleotides, the CDR3 is TGTGCCAGCAGCTTTAGGGGTGCTGGAAACACCATATATTTT. Its translation is CASSFRGAGNTIYF.